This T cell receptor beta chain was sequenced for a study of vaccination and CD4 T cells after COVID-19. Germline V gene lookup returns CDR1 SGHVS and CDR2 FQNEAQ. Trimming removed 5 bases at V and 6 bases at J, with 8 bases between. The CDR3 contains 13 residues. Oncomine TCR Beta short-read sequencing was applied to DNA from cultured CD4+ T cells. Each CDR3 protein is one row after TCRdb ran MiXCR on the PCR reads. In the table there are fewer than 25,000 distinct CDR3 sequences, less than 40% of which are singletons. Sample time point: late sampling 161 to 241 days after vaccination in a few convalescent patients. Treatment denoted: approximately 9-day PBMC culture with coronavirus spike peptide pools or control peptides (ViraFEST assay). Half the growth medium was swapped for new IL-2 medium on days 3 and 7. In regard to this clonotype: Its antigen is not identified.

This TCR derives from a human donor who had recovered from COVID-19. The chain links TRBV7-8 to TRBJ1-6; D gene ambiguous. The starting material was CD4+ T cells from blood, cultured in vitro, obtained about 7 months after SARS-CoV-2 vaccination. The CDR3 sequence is CASSQRVNSPLHF. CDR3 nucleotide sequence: TGTGCCAGCAGCCAGAGGGTTAATTCACCCCTCCACTTT.